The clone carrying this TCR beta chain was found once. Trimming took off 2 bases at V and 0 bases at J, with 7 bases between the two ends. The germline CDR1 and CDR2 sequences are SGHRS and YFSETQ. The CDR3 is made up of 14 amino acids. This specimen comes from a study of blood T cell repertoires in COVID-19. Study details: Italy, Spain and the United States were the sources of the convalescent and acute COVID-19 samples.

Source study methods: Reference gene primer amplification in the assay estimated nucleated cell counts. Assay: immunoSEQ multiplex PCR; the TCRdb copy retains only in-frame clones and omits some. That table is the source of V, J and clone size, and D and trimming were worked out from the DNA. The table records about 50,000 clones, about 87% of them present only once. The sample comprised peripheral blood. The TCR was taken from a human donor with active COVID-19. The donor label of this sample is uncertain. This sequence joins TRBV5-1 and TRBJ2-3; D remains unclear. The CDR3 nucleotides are TGCGCCAGCAGCTTTAGCCAGAGCACAGATACGCAGTATTTT. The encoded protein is CASSFSQSTDTQYF. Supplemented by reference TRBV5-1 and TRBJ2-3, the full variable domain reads KAGVTQTPRYLIKTRGQQVTLSCSPISGHRSVSWYQQTPGQGLQFLFEYFSETQRNKGNFPGRFSGRQFSNSRSEMNVSTLELGDSALYLCASSFSQSTDTQYFGPGTRLTVL.